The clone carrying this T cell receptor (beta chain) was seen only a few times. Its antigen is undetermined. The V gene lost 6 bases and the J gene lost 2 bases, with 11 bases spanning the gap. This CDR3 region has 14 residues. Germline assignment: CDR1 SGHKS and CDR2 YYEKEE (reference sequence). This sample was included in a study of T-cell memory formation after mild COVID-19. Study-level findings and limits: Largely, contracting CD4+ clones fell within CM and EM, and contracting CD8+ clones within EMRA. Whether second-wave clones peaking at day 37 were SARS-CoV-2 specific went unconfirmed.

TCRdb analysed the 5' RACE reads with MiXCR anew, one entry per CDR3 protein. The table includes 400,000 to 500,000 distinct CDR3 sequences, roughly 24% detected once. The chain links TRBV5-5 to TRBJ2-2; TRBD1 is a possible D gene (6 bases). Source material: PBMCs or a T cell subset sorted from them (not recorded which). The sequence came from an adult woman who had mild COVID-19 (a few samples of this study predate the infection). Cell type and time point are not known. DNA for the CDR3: TGTGCCAGCACCACGGGACACAACACCGGGGAGCTGTTTTTT. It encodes CASTTGHNTGELFF.